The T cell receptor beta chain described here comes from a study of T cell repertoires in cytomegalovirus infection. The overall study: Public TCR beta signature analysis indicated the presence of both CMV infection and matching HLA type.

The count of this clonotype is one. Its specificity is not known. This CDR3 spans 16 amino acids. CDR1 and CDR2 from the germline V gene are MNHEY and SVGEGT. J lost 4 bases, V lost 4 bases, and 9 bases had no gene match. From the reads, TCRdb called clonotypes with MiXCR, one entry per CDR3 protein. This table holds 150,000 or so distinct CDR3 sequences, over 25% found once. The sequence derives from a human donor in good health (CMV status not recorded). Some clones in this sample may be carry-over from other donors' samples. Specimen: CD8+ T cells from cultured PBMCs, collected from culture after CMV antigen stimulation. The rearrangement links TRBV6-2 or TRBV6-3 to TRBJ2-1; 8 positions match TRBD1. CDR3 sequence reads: CASSSPTRGPYNEQFF. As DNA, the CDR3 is TGTGCCAGCAGTTCCCCGACCAGGGGGCCATACAATGAGCAGTTCTTC.